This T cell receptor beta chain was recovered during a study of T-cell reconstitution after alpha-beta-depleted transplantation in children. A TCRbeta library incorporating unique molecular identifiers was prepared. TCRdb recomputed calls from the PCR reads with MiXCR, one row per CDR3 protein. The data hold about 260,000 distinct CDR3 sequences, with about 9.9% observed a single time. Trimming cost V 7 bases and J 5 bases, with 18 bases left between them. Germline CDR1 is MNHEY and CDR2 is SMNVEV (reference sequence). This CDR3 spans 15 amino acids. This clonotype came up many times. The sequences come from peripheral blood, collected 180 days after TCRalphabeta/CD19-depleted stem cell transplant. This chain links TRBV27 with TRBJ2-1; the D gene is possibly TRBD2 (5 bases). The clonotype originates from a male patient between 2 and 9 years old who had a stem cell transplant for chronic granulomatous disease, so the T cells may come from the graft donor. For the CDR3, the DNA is TGTGCCAGCATTCCGGGATGGCCCCTCAACAATGAGCAGTTCTTC. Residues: CASIPGWPLNNEQFF.